These 29 T cell receptor beta chains were sequenced from one sample in a study of blood T cells in healthy people across ages. The second PCR ran roughly 6 to 11 cycles with a sample-barcoded 5' primer and J-beta primers. TCRdb used MiXCR to reprocess the 5' RACE reads, holding one entry per CDR3 protein. This sample has 750,000 to 950,000 distinct CDR3 sequences, with 25% to 35% found just once. Another study also made use of these data, one on T cells of mothers and their children.

The specimen sequenced was blood. These receptors came from a woman aged 40 to 49 in good health.

On this clonotype: This may come from a read error, since a much larger clone is one base off. V usage is TRBV12-3 or TRBV12-4 and J usage is TRBJ2-7; the D gene is possibly TRBD2 (5 bases). CDR3 length equals 14 residues. This CDR3 is CTSSLSEGAYEQYF. The CDR3 nucleotides are TGTACCAGCAGTTTAAGTGAGGGAGCCTACGAGCAGTACTTC.

This clonotype was found many times. The J gene is TRBJ1-2, the V gene TRBV4-3; no clear D gene. Germline V gives CDR1 LGHNA, CDR2 YSLEER. This CDR3 contains 13 residues. The germline V and J ends were trimmed by 3 bases and 4 bases, with 9 bases remaining between them. This CDR3 reads CASSHDTAYGYTF. DNA of the CDR3: TGCGCCAGCAGCCACGACACGGCCTATGGCTACACCTTC.

This clonotype appeared a single time. The J gene is TRBJ1-1, the V gene TRBV7-2, with 9 bases fitting TRBD1. CDR1 and CDR2 (germline): SGHTA, FQGNSA. The ends lost 5 bases at V and 0 bases at J; junction bases unmatched: 13. This CDR3 has 18 amino acids. The chain's CDR3 is CASSPGTGWPSLNTEAFF. CDR3 nucleotide sequence: TGTGCCAGCAGCCCCGGGACAGGGTGGCCGAGCCTGAACACTGAAGCTTTCTTT. The whole variable domain, remainder taken from reference TRBV7-2 and TRBJ1-1, is GAGVSQSPSNKVTEKGKDVELRCDPISGHTALYWYRQSLGQGLEFLIYFQGNSAPDKSGLPSDRFSAERTGGSVSTLTIQRTQQEDSAVYLCASSPGTGWPSLNTEAFFGQGTRLTVV.

This clonotype was detected only a few times. The chain carries TRBV6-5 and TRBJ1-1, with TRBD1 identical over 8 bases. The CDR3 extends over 15 amino acids. Germline assignment: CDR1 MNHEY and CDR2 SVGAGI. V lost 6 bases and J lost 4; bases outside the gene matches: 10. CDR3 region: CASSPTGGEGTEAFF. DNA for the CDR3: TGTGCCAGCAGCCCTACAGGGGGGGAGGGCACTGAAGCTTTCTTT.

This clonotype occurred a few times. This chain joins TRBV25-1 and TRBJ1-1; D is undetermined. This CDR3 region has 12 residues. Germline assignment: CDR1 MGHDK and CDR2 SYGVNS. The V end lost 5 bases, the J end lost 5 bases, and 9 bases lay between the germline ends. The DNA for the CDR3 is TGTGCCAGCAGTCACGGGTGGACTGAAGCTTTCTTT. It encodes CASSHGWTEAFF.

This clonotype was counted ten times or more. This rearrangement joins TRBV6-4 to TRBJ2-3; D call uncertain. CDR1 and CDR2 (germline): MRHNA, SNTAGT. CDR3 size: 15 residues. Trimming removed 0 bases from V and 1 base from J, with 8 bases in between. The CDR3 region is CASSDSWSGTDTQYF. The DNA of the CDR3 is TGTGCCAGCAGTGACTCATGGTCCGGCACAGATACGCAGTATTTT.

This chain links TRBV12-3 or TRBV12-4 with TRBJ1-4, with 10 positions matching TRBD1. V gave up 3 bases and J gave up 11 bases; unmatched junction bases: 9. This CDR3 has 15 residues. CDR3 loop: CASSFQTGGAEKLFF. The DNA of the CDR3 is TGTGCCAGCAGTTTCCAGACAGGGGGCGCGGAGAAACTGTTTTTT.

The V and J genes are TRBV5-8 and TRBJ1-1; 7 bases match TRBD1. Germline CDR1 SGHTS, CDR2 YDEGEE. With 5 bases clipped from V and 7 bases from J, the junction kept 14 bases outside the gene matches. The CDR3 is 15 residues long. The CDR3 nucleotides read TGTGCCAGCAGATCGAGCAGGGGGAGGTCTGGTGAAGCTTTCTTT. Protein: CASRSSRGRSGEAFF.

As for this clonotype: A read error is likely here: a far larger clone is one base away. The rearrangement joins TRBV13 to TRBJ1-1, with D possibly being TRBD1 (5 bases). The CDR3 is 13 residues long. V lost 5 bases and J lost 3, with 10 bases in between. Per the germline V gene, CDR1 is PRHDT and CDR2 is FYEKMQ (reference sequence). For the CDR3, the DNA is TGTGCCAGCAGCCCGACAGTGGACACTGAAGCTTTCTTT. Residues: CASSPTVDTEAFF. Combining the CDR3 with reference TRBV13 and TRBJ1-1 gives the whole variable domain AAGVIQSPRHLIKEKRETATLKCYPIPRHDTVYWYQQGPGQDPQFLISFYEKMQSDKGSIPDRFSAQQFSDYHSELNMSSLELGDSALYFCASSPTVDTEAFFGQGTRLTVV.

V and J are TRBV28 and TRBJ2-5, with TRBD2 matching over 9 bases. This CDR3 is built from 16 residues. Per germline, CDR1 MDHEN and CDR2 SYDVKM. V shed 6 bases and J 5 bases; nucleotides not matched to a gene: 13. The CDR3 is CASSGGLAGRGETQYF. Written as DNA, the CDR3 is TGTGCCAGCAGCGGGGGGCTAGCGGGGAGAGGGGAGACCCAGTACTTC.

This chain connects TRBV18 to TRBJ2-3, with unresolved D. CDR1 is KGHSH and CDR2 is LQKENI in the germline V gene. Deletions cut 8 bases from V and 0 bases from J, with 12 bases between. The CDR3 length is 14 residues. CDR3 region: CASAATSSTDTQYF. CDR3 sequence (DNA): TGTGCCAGCGCAGCGACGTCAAGCACAGATACGCAGTATTTT.

Points on this clonotype: A much larger clone differs from this one at a single base, so this may be a read error. This chain links TRBV7-3 with TRBJ2-7, with TRBD1 matching over 8 bases. This CDR3 is built from 16 residues. The germline CDR1 and CDR2 sequences are SGHTA and FQGTGA. J was trimmed by 6 bases and V by 0 bases; bases with no gene match: 10. CDR3 DNA sequence: TGTGCCAGCAGCTTAACGGCCGCAGGGGGCTCGGGCGAGCAGTACTTC. As protein: CASSLTAAGGSGEQYF. The variable domain in full, with the rest retrieved from reference TRBV7-3 and TRBJ2-7, is GAGVSQTPSNKVTEKGKYVELRCDPISGHTALYWYRQSLGQGPEFLIYFQGTGAADDSGLPNDRFFAVRPEGSVSTLKIQRTERGDSAVYLCASSLTAAGGSGEQYFGPGTRLTVT.

The J gene is TRBJ2-3, the V gene TRBV4-3; tentative D call: TRBD2 (5 bases). V shed 2 bases and J shed 6 bases, with 18 bases lying between them. CDR3 length equals 16 residues. Germline assignment: CDR1 LGHNA and CDR2 YSLEER. The CDR3 DNA follows: TGCGCCAGCAGCCAAAAGGGAGACCCAGGACCGGATACGCAGTATTTT. It specifies CASSQKGDPGPDTQYF.

Concerning this clonotype: This may stem from a read error, because a much larger clone lies one nucleotide away. The chain joins TRBV4-3 to TRBJ2-7; D gene unclear. Germline V gene data show CDR1 as LGHNA and CDR2 as YSLEER. The length of the CDR3 is 13 residues. Trimming cost V 0 bases and J 9 bases, with 12 bases left between them. CDR3 DNA sequence: TGCGCCAGCAGCCAAGATCGGAACAGCCCGCAGTACTTC. Translation: CASSQDRNSPQYF.

This clonotype was counted between two and nine times. This chain joins TRBV7-8 and TRBJ2-7; the D is unclear. Looked up from germline, CDR1 is SGHVS and CDR2 is FQNEAQ. The CDR3 sequence is 13 residues long. Trimming cost V 4 bases and J 4 bases, with 11 bases left between them. The CDR3 bases are TGTGCCAGCAGCTGGAGCCCCCGGTACGAGCAGTACTTC. Protein product: CASSWSPRYEQYF.

V is TRBV11-2 and J is TRBJ2-1; D not resolved. V was cut by 0 bases and J by 8 bases, with 8 bases left in between. This CDR3 has 13 residues. In germline, CDR1 is SGHAT, CDR2 FQNNGV. The CDR3 DNA follows: TGTGCCAGCAGCTTAGATCAAGACGATGAGCAGTTCTTC. Encoded protein: CASSLDQDDEQFF.

The J gene is TRBJ2-3, the V gene TRBV7-2; TRBD2 agrees at 7 bases. The V and J ends lost 7 bases and 2 bases, in that order; junction bases with no gene match: 15. This CDR3 has 17 residues. Looked up from germline, CDR1 is SGHTA and CDR2 is FQGNSA. CDR3 bases: TGTGCCAGCACCCAATGGGGTCTAGCGGTCCCCACAGATACGCAGTATTTT. Translation: CASTQWGLAVPTDTQYF.

This clonotype was observed a few times. The gene calls are TRBV6-5 and TRBJ1-4, with D unresolved. Germline V gene lookup returns CDR1 MNHEY and CDR2 SVGAGI. CDR3 length: 12 amino acids. The V end was cut by 0 bases, the J end by 10 bases, with 6 bases between. Written as DNA, the CDR3 is TGTGCCAGCAGTTACTCTGAGGGAAAACTGTTTTTT. Amino acid sequence: CASSYSEGKLFF.

The chain uses TRBV6-6 and TRBJ2-5, with D hard to call. The germline V gene has CDR1 MNHNY and CDR2 SVGAGI (reference sequence). The V end lost 5 bases, the J end lost 4 bases, and 14 bases lay between the germline ends. The CDR3 runs to 14 residues. CDR3 amino acids: CASSPPGLGETQYF. The CDR3 region has the DNA TGTGCCAGCAGTCCACCCGGCCTCGGAGAGACCCAGTACTTC.

With regard to this clonotype: The junction departs from the called germline gene at one end, perhaps through a read error. As DNA, the CDR3 is TGTGCCATCAGTCCTAGCACAGGGGGCAATGAGCAGGTCTTC. Its protein product is CAISPSTGGNEQVF. The chain is built from TRBV10-3 and TRBJ2-1; 9 bases align to TRBD1. The CDR3 is made up of 14 amino acids. Germline CDR1 is ENHRY and CDR2 is SYGVKD.

This clonotype has at least ten counts. V usage is TRBV10-3 and J usage is TRBJ1-2; D uncertain. V was cut by 3 bases and J by 5 bases, with 4 bases left in between. CDR1 is ENHRY, CDR2 SYGVKD, per germline. There are 11 residues in the CDR3. Here the CDR3 DNA reads TGTGCCATCAGTGACGCTTATGGCTACACCTTC. Protein: CAISDAYGYTF.

This clonotype has just a few counts. Written as DNA, the CDR3 is TGTGCCAGCGGATATGACAGGTTAAACTATGGCTACACCTTC. Its protein product is CASGYDRLNYGYTF. The chain links TRBV28 to TRBJ1-2; tentative D call: TRBD1 (6 bases). Trimming took off 8 bases at V and 2 bases at J, with 15 bases between the two ends. The germline gives CDR1 MDHEN, CDR2 SYDVKM. The length of the CDR3 is 14 residues.

As DNA, the CDR3 is TGCGCCAGCAGCTCGCTCTTGGGTCGGAACACTGAAGCTTTCTTT. Protein sequence: CASSSLLGRNTEAFF. This chain uses TRBV5-1 with TRBJ1-1; D unclear. The CDR3 is made up of 15 amino acids. The germline gives CDR1 SGHRS, CDR2 YFSETQ. Trimming removed 3 bases from V and 1 base from J, with 13 bases in between.

This clonotype has more than one count but fewer than ten. V is TRBV28 and J is TRBJ1-5, with 8 bases lining up with TRBD1. This CDR3 has 13 amino acids. V was pared by 7 bases and J by 5 bases, with 4 bases of the junction left unmatched. The V gene's germline CDR1 is MDHEN and CDR2 SYDVKM. This CDR3 reads CASTPGGYQPQHF. For the CDR3, the DNA is TGTGCCAGCACCCCAGGGGGCTATCAGCCCCAGCATTTT. The full variable domain, its missing parts supplied by reference TRBV28 and TRBJ1-5, is DVKVTQSSRYLVKRTGEKVFLECVQDMDHENMFWYRQDPGLGLRLIYFSYDVKMKEKGDIPEGYSVSREKKERFSLILESASTNQTSMYLCASTPGGYQPQHFGDGTRLSIL.

The CDR3 nucleotides are TGTGCCACCAGTGATTATGCAGGCATGGTAGGGGAGACCCAGTACTTC. Protein sequence: CATSDYAGMVGETQYF. The chain couples TRBV24-1 to TRBJ2-5; unclear D gene. V gave up 2 bases and J gave up 5 bases, with 17 bases separating them. This CDR3 is 16 amino acids long. Germline lookup yields CDR1 KGHDR and CDR2 SFDVKD.

This clonotype was seen a few times. The chain has TRBV20-1 and TRBJ1-6; D is unresolved. Germline CDR1 is DFQATT and CDR2 is SNEGSKA (reference sequence). V shed 0 bases and J shed 6 bases, with 6 bases lying between them. CDR3 length equals 13 residues. The CDR3 sequence: CSARDDPNSPLHF. The CDR3 DNA sequence: TGCAGTGCTAGAGATGACCCTAATTCACCCCTCCACTTT.

The sample holds a few counts of this clonotype. The J gene is TRBJ1-2, the V gene TRBV24-1; D remains ambiguous. The length of the CDR3 is 13 residues. V lost 3 bases and J lost 8, with 12 bases in between. CDR1 is KGHDR, CDR2 SFDVKD, per germline. CDR3 coding DNA: TGTGCCACCAGTGATAAGCGGTCCGAGGGCTACACCTTC. Amino acids: CATSDKRSEGYTF.

As concerns this clonotype: This may arise from a read error, as a much more abundant clone is one base away. This chain connects TRBV2 to TRBJ2-7; TRBD2 agrees at 7 bases. Germline CDR1 reads SNHLY; CDR2 reads FYNNEI. The CDR3 covers 12 residues. Unmatched junction bases numbered 1, after V lost 6 bases and J lost 2 bases. The CDR3 region has the DNA TGTGCCAGCAGCCGGGAGGCCTACGAGCAGTACTTC. It encodes CASSREAYEQYF.

V usage is TRBV28 and J usage is TRBJ2-3; 12 nucleotides match TRBD1. The CDR3 totals 16 residues. CDR1 is MDHEN and CDR2 is SYDVKM in the germline V gene. The junction had 4 bases not matched to a gene; V was cut back by 6 bases and J by 0 bases. The CDR3 reads CASRGQGARSTDTQYF. Here the CDR3 DNA reads TGTGCCAGCAGGGGACAGGGGGCAAGGAGCACAGATACGCAGTATTTT.